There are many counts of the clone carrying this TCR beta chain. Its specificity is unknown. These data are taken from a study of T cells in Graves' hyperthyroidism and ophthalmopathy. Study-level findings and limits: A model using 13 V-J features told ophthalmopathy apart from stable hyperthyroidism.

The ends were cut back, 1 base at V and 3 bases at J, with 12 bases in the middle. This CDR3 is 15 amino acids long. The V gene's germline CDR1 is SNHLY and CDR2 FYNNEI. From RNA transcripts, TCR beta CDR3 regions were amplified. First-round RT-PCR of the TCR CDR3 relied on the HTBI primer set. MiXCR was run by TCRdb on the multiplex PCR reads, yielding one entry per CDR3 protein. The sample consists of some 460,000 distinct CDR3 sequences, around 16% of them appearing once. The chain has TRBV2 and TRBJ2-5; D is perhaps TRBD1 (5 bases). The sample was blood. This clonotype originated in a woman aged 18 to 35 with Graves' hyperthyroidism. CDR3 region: CASSEDYQGKETQYF. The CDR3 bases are TGTGCCAGCAGTGAAGATTACCAGGGCAAAGAGACCCAGTACTTC.